This is a list of T cell receptor beta chains from one sample in a study of blood T cell repertoires in COVID-19. TCRdb's copy holds only in-frame clones and misses some; the assay was immunoSEQ multiplex PCR. The repertoire holds about 120,000 clones, 75% to 85% seen once, with 3% to 4.5% in the top ten. The sequenced sample consisted of peripheral blood. The receptors derive from a woman aged 80 or older with acute or convalescent COVID-19. Both conserved end residues are part of each CDR3. A D gene is named only where the DNA matches it firmly. Size is omitted from some rows. Given values are once, few, many or a class for expanded clones.

NA,TRBJ1-2,TRBD1,TRBV25-1,TGTGCCAGCAGCGGACAGGGGTTCTATGGCTACACCTTC,CASSGQGFYGYTF
once,TRBJ1-5,TRBD1,TRBV30,TGTGCCTGGAGTGACTCACCGGGACAGGGAAATCAGCCCCAGCATTTT,CAWSDSPGQGNQPQHF
NA,TRBJ1-5,TRBD1,TRBV19,TGTGCCAGTAGTATAGCACAGGGGAATCAGCCCCAGCATTTT,CASSIAQGNQPQHF
NA,TRBJ2-1,TRBD1,TRBV5-1,TGCGCCAGCAGCTTGGTTACCACAGGGGCCTACAATGAGCAGTTCTTC,CASSLVTTGAYNEQFF
NA,TRBJ1-2,TRBD1,TRBV30,TGTGCCTGGAGTGGGACAGGCAACTACGGCTACACCTTC,CAWSGTGNYGYTF
NA,TRBJ1-4,NA,TRBV6-5,TGTGCCAGCATCAAGGCCGGGACACGGTATGAAAAACTGTTTTTT,CASIKAGTRYEKLFF
many,TRBJ2-1,NA,TRBV5-4,TGTGCCAGCAGCTTTAAGGGGTTCTACAATGAGCAGTTCTTC,CASSFKGFYNEQFF
NA,TRBJ2-1,NA,TRBV7-9,TGTGCCAGCAGCTTATATTTAACGGCTAGCTCCTACAATGAGCAGTTCTTC,CASSLYLTASSYNEQFF
NA,TRBJ2-7,TRBD1,TRBV19,TGTGCCAGTAGTATAAGGGGGCAGGGCGCCTCCTACGAGCAGTACTTC,CASSIRGQGASYEQYF
NA,TRBJ1-1,NA,TRBV20-1,TGCAGTGCAATATACACTGAAGCTTTCTTT,CSAIYTEAFF
NA,TRBJ1-2,TRBD1,TRBV25-1,TGTGCCAGCAGTGATGGACAGGGTGGCTACACCTTC,CASSDGQGGYTF
once,TRBJ2-3,NA,TRBV18,TGTGCCAGCTCACCTCGGGCCCGAGGGAGTGGAGATACGCAGTATTTT,CASSPRARGSGDTQYF
NA,TRBJ2-3,TRBD1,TRBV10-2,TGCGCCAGCAGCGACAGCCGGGACAGACGCACAGATACGCAGTATTTT,CASSDSRDRRTDTQYF
NA,TRBJ1-2,TRBD1,TRBV19,TGTGCCAGTACCGGGGGGGACAGCCTGGGGAACTATGGCTACACCTTC,CASTGGDSLGNYGYTF
NA,TRBJ2-1,TRBD2,TRBV29-1,TGCAGCGTTGGGGGACTAGCGGGGCGTAGCTCCTACAATGAGCAGTTCTTC,CSVGGLAGRSSYNEQFF
few,TRBJ1-4,NA,TRBV12-3/TRBV12-4,TGTGCCAGCAGTTCGGGAGAAGGAACAGGGTTTTTT,CASSSGEGTGFF
NA,TRBJ1-2,NA,TRBV4-3,TGCGCCAGCAGCTCACAGGGTTACTATGGCTACACCTTC,CASSSQGYYGYTF
NA,TRBJ2-7,TRBD1,TRBV6-2/TRBV6-3,TGTGCCAGCAGTTACCCCTCTGGACAGGGGAGCTCCTACGAGCAGTACTTC,CASSYPSGQGSSYEQYF
NA,TRBJ1-3,NA,TRBV28,TGTGCCAGCAGTTCCCCTGGCGGGACCTTTAGGCACATATATTTT,CASSSPGGTFRHIYF
NA,TRBJ2-3,NA,TRBV11-3,TGTGCCAGCAGCTCTGGCCTCGGGTCCTCTAGCACAGATACGCAGTATTTT,CASSSGLGSSSTDTQYF
NA,TRBJ2-2,TRBD2,TRBV4-1,TGCGCCAGCAGCCAAGATGCGGGGGGCACCGGGGAGCTGTTTTTT,CASSQDAGGTGELFF
NA,TRBJ1-1,NA,TRBV6-5,TGTGCCAGCACCGGGGGGGGTAACACTGAAGCTTTCTTT,CASTGGGNTEAFF
NA,TRBJ2-3,TRBD2,TRBV5-5,TGTGCCAGCAGCACGGGACTAGCGGACACAGATACGCAGTATTTT,CASSTGLADTDTQYF
NA,TRBJ2-2,NA,TRBV4-2,TGTGCCAGCAGCCAAGAGGCATCTAACACCGGGGAGCTGTTTTTT,CASSQEASNTGELFF
NA,TRBJ1-1,NA,TRBV27,TGTGCCAGCAGTTTAGGGCTGCCGAACACTGAAGCTTTCTTT,CASSLGLPNTEAFF
NA,TRBJ2-1,TRBD1,TRBV19,TGTGCCAGTATGAGGACAGGCCGATACAATGAGCAGTTCTTC,CASMRTGRYNEQFF
NA,TRBJ2-1,TRBD1,TRBV30,TGTGCCTGGGACAGGGTGGAGTTCAATGAGCAGTTCTTC,CAWDRVEFNEQFF